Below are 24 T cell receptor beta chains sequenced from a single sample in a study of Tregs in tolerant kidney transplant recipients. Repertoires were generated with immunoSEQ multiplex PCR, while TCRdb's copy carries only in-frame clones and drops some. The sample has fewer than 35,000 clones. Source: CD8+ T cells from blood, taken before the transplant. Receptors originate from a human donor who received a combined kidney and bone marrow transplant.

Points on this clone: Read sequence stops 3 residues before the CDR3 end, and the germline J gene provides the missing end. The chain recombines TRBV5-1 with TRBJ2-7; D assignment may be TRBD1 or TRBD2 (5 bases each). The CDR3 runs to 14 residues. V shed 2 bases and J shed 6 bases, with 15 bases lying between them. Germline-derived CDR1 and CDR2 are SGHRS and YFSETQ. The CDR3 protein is CASSLQVGEGEQYF. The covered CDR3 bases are TGCGCCAGCAGCTTACAGGTAGGAGAGGGCGAG.

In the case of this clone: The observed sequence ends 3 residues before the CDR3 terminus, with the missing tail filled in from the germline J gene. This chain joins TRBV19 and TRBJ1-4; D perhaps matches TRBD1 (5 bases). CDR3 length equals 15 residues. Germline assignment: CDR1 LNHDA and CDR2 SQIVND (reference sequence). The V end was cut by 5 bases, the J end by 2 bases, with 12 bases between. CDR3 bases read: TGTGCCAGTAGTCCCCAGGGATTCACTAATGAAAAA. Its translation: CASSPQGFTNEK. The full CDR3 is CASSPQGFTNEKLFF.

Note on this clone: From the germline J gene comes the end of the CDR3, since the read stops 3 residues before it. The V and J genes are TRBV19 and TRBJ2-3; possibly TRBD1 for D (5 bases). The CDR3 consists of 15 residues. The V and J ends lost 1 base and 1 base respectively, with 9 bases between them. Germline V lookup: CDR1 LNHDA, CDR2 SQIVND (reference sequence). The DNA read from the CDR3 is TGTGCCAGTAGTATAGCGCTAGGGGGCACAGATACG. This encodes CASSIALGGTDT. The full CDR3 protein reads CASSIALGGTDTQYF.

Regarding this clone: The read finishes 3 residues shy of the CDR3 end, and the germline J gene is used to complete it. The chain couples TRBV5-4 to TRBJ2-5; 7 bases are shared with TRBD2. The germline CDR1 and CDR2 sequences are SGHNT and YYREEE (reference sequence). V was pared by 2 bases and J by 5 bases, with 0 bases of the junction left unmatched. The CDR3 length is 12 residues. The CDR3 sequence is CASSFGGETQYF. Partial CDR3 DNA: TGTGCCAGCAGCTTCGGGGGGGAGACC.

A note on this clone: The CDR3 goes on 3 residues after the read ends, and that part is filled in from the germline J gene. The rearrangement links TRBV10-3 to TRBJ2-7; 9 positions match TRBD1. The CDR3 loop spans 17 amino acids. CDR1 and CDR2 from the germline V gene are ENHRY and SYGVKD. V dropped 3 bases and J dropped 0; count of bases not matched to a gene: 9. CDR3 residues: CAISDPWTGASSYEQYF. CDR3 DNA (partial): TGTGCCATCAGTGACCCCTGGACAGGGGCTAGCTCCTACGAG.

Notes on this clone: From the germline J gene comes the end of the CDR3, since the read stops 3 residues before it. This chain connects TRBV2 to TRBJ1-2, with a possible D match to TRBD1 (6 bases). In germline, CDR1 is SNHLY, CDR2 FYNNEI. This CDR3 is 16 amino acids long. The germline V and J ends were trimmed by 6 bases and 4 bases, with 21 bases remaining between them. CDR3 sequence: CASRTPRDKFSYGYTF. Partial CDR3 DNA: TGTGCCAGCAGGACCCCCCGGGACAAGTTTAGCTATGGC.

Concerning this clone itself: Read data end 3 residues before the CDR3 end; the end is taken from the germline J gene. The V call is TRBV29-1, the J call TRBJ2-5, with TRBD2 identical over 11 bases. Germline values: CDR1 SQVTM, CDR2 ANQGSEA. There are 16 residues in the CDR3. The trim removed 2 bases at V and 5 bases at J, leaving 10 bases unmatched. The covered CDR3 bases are TGCAGCGTTGAACCACTAGCGGGAGTGATCGGGGAGACC. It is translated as CSVEPLAGVIGET. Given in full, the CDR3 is CSVEPLAGVIGETQYF.

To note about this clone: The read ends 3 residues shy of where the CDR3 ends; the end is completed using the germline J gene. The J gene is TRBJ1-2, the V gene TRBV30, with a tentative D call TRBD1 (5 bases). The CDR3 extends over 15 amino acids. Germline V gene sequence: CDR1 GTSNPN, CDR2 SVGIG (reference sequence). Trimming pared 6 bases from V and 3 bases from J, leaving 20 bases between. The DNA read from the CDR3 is TGTGCCTGCTACCCTCGCGTCAGGGAGGACTATGGC. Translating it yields CACYPRVREDYG. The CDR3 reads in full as CACYPRVREDYGYTF.

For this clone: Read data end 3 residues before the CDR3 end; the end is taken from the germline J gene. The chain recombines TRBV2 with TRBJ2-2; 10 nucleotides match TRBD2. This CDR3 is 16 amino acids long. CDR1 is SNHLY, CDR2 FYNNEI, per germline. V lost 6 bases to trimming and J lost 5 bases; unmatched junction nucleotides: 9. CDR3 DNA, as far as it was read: TGTGCCAGCAGCTATGGTCCAGCGGGAGGGACCGGGGAG. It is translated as CASSYGPAGGTGE. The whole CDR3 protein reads CASSYGPAGGTGELFF.

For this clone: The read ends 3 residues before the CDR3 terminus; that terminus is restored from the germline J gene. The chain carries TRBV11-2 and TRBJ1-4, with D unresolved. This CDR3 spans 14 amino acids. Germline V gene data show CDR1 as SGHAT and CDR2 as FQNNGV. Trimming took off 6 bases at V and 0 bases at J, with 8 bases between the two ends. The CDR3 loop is CASSSGTTNEKLFF. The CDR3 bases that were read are TGTGCCAGCAGTTCGGGGACAACTAATGAAAAA.

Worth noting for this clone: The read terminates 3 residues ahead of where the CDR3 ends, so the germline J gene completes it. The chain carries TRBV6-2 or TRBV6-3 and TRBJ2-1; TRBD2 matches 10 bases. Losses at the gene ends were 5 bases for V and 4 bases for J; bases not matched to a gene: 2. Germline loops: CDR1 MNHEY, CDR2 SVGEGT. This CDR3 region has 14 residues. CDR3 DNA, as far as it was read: TGTGCCAGCAGTCTAGCGGGAGTTTACAATGAG. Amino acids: CASSLAGVYNE. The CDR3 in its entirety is CASSLAGVYNEQFF.

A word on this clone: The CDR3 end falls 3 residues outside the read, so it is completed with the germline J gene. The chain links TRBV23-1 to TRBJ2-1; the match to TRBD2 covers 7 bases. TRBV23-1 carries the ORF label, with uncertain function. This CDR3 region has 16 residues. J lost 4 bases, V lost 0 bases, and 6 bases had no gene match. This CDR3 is CASSQSQAGSYNEQFF. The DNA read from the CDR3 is TGCGCCAGCAGTCAATCACAAGCGGGGTCGTACAATGAG.

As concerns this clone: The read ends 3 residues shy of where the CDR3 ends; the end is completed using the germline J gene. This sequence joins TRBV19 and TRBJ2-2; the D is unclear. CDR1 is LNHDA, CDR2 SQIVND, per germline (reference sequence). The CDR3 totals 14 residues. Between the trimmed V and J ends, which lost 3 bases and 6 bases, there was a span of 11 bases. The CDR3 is CASSIRSGPGELFF. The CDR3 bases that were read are TGTGCCAGTAGTATCCGGTCCGGTCCCGGGGAG.

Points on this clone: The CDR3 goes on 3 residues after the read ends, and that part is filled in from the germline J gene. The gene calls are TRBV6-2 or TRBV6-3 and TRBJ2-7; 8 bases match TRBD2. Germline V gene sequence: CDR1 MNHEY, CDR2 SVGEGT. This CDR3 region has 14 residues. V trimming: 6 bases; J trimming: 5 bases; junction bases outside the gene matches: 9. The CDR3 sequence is CASSPGLEFHEQYF. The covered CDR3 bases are TGTGCCAGCAGCCCGGGACTAGAATTCCACGAG.

CDR3 bases read: TGTGCCAGCAGTGATTTGTACACAAGCTCCTACGAG. It translates to CASSDLYTSSYE. The CDR3 in full is CASSDLYTSSYEQYF. J is TRBJ2-7 and V is TRBV6-1; D remains ambiguous. The read gets to within 3 residues of the CDR3 end, and the germline J gene fills in the rest. CDR1 MNHNS and CDR2 SASEGT come from the germline V gene. There are 15 residues in the CDR3. The V and J ends lost 3 bases and 0 bases respectively, with 12 bases between them.

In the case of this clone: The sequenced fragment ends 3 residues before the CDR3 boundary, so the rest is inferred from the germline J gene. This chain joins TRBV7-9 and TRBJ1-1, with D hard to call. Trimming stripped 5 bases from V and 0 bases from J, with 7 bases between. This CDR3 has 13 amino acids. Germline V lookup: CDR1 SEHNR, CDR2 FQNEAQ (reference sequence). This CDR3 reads CASSRGMNTEAFF. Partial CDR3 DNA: TGTGCCAGCAGCCGAGGTATGAACACTGAA.

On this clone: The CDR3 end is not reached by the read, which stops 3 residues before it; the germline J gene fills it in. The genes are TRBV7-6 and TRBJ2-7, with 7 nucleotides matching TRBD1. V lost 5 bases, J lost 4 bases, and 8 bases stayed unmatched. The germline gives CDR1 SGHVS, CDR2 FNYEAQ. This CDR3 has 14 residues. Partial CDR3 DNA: TGTGCCAGCAGCCCTGGGACAGACCAATACGAG. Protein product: CASSPGTDQYE. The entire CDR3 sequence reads CASSPGTDQYEQYF.

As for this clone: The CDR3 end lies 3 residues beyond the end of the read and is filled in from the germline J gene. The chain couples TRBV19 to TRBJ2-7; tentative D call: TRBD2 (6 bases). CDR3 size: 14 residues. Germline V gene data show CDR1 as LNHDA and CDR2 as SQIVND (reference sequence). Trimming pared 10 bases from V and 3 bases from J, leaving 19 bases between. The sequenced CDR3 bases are TGTGCCACCTCTACCTCCGGAGCGGGCTACGAG. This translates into CATSTSGAGYE. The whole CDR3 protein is CATSTSGAGYEQYF.

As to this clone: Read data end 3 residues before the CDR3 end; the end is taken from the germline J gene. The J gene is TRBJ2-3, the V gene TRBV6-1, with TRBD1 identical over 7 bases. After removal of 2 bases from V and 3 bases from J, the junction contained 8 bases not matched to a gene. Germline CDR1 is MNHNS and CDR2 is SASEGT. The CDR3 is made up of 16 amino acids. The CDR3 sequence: CASSELGTAITDTQYF. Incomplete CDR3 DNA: TGTGCCAGCAGTGAACTCGGGACAGCGATAACAGATACG.

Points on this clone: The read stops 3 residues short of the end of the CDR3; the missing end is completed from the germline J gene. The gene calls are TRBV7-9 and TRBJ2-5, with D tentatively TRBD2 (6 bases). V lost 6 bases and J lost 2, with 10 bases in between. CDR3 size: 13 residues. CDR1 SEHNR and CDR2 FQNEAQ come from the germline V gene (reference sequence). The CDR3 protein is CASSRREQETQYF. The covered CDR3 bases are TGTGCCAGCAGTCGGCGGGAACAAGAGACC. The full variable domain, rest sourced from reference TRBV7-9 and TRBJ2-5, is DTGVSQNPRHKITKRGQNVTFRCDPISEHNRLYWYRQTLGQGPEFLTYFQNEAQLEKSRLLSDRFSAERPKGSFSTLEIQRTEQGDSAMYLCASSRREQETQYFGPGTRLLVL.

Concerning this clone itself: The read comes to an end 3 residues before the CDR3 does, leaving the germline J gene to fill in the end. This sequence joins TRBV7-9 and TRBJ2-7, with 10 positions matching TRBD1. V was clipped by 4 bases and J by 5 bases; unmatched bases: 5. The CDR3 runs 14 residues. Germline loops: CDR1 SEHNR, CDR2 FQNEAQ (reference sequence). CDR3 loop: CASSSAGTGDEQYF. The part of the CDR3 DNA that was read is TGTGCCAGCAGCTCGGCCGGGACAGGGGACGAG.

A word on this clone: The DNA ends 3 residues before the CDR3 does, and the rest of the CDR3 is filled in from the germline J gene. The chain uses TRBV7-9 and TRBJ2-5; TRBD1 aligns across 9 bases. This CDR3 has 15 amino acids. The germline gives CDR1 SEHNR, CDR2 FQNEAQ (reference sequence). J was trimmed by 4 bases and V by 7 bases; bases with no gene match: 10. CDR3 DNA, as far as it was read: TGTGCCAGCATCCCCCGGGACAGGGACGTAGAGACC. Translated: CASIPRDRDVET. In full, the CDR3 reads CASIPRDRDVETQYF.

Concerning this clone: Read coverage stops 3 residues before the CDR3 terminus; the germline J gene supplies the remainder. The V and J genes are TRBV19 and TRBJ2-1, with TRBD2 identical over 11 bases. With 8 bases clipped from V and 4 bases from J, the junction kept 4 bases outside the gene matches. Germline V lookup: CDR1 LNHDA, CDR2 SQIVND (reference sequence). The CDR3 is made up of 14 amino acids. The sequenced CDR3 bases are TGTGCCAGTTCGACTAGCGGGACATACAATGAG. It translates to CASSTSGTYNE. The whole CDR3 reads CASSTSGTYNEQFF.

The sequenced CDR3 bases are TGCAGCACAAGGGACAGGGAGTCAAACTATGGC. This encodes CSTRDRESNYG. The CDR3 in full is CSTRDRESNYGYTF. The chain employs TRBV29-1 and TRBJ1-2; 9 bases map to TRBD1. The read terminates 3 residues before the CDR3 end, so the remaining end is supplied by the germline J gene. Losses at the gene ends were 8 bases for V and 2 bases for J; bases not matched to a gene: 9. This CDR3 region has 14 residues. The germline V gene encodes CDR1 SQVTM and CDR2 ANQGSEA.